There are a few counts of the clone carrying this T cell receptor (beta chain). This record comes from a study of T-cell reconstitution after alpha-beta-depleted transplantation in children. A TCRbeta library incorporating unique molecular identifiers was prepared. TCRdb recomputed calls from the PCR reads with MiXCR, one row per CDR3 protein. Altogether about 58,000 distinct CDR3 sequences are present, about 40% being singletons, with the ten largest covering 95% to 98%. The CDR3 consists of 13 residues. The V end lost 5 bases, the J end lost 4 bases, and 12 bases lay between the germline ends. The sample consisted of PBMCs, mostly from graft donor cells, taken 360 days after TCRalphabeta/CD19-depleted stem cell transplant. The sequence derives from a male patient younger than 18 who had a stem cell transplant for acute lymphoblastic leukemia, so the T cells may come from the graft donor. The chain recombines TRBV12-3 or TRBV12-4 with TRBJ2-7, with D tentatively TRBD2 (5 bases). CDR3 in DNA: TGTGCCAGCAGTCCCGGGGATTATTACGAGCAGTACTTC. Amino acid sequence: CASSPGDYYEQYF.